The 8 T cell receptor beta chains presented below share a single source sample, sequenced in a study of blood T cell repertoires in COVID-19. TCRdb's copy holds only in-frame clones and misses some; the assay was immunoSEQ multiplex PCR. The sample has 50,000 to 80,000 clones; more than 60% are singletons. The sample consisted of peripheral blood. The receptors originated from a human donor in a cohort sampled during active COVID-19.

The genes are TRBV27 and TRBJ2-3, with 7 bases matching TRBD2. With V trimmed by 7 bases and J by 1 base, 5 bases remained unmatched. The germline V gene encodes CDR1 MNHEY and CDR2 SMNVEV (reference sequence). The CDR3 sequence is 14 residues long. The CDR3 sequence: CASNPGRGTDTQYF. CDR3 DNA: TGTGCCAGCAACCCTGGGAGGGGCACAGATACGCAGTATTTT.

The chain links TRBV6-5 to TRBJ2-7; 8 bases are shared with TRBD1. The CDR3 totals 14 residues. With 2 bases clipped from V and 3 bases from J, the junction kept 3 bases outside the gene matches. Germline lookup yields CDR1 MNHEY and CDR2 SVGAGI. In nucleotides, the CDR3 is TGTGCCAGCAGTTACGGGACAGGTCTCTACGAGCAGTACTTC. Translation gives CASSYGTGLYEQYF.

DNA of the CDR3: TGTGCCAGTAGGTTCGGACAGGGGGCGAGGAGTCCCGGGGAGCTGTTTTTT. Its protein is CASRFGQGARSPGELFF. This chain connects TRBV19 to TRBJ2-2; TRBD1 aligns across 11 bases. This CDR3 is 17 amino acids long. The V segment lost 6 bases and the J segment 6 bases; nucleotides outside the gene matches: 12. From germline, CDR1 is LNHDA and CDR2 SQIVND (reference sequence).

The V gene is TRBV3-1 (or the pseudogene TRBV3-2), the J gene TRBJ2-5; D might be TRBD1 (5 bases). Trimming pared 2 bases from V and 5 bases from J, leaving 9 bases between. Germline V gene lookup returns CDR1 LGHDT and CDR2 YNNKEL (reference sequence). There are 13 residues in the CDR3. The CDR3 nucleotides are TGTGCCAGCAGCCAATCAGGGCGGGAGACCCAGTACTTC. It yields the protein CASSQSGRETQYF.

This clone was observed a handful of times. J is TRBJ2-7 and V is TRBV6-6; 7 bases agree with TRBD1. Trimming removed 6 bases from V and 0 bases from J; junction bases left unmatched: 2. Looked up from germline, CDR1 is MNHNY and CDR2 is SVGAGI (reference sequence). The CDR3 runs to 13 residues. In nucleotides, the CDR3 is TGTGCCAGCAGCGACAGGGTCTCCTACGAGCAGTACTTC. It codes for CASSDRVSYEQYF.

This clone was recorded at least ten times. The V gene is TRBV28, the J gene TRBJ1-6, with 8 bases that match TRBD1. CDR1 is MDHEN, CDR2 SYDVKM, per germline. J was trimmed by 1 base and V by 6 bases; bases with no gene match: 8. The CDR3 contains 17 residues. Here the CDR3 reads CASRNQGAGSYNSPLHF. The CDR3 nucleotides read TGTGCCAGCAGAAATCAGGGGGCCGGGTCCTATAATTCACCCCTCCACTTT. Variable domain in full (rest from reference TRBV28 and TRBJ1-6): DVKVTQSSRYLVKRTGEKVFLECVQDMDHENMFWYRQDPGLGLRLIYFSYDVKMKEKGDIPEGYSVSREKKERFSLILESASTNQTSMYLCASRNQGAGSYNSPLHFGNGTRLTVT.

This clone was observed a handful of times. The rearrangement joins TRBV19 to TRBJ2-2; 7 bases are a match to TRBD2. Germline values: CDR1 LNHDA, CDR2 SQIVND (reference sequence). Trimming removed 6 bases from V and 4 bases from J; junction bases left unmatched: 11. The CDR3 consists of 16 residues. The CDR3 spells CASRREGTAGTGELFF. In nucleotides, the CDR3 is TGTGCCAGTAGAAGGGAGGGAACGGCCGGCACCGGGGAGCTGTTTTTT.

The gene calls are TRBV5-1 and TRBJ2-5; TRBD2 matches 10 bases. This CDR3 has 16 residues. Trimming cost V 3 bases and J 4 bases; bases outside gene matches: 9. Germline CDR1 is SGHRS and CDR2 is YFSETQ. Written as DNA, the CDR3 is TGCGCCAGCAGCTCGAGCGGGGGGGCCGTCCGAGAGACCCAGTACTTC. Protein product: CASSSSGGAVRETQYF.